These 27 T cell receptor beta chains were sequenced from one sample in a study of control samples from healthy donors and cancer patients. Data came from immunoSEQ multiplex PCR; TCRdb stores just in-frame clones and leaves some out. The sample includes roughly 68,000 clones, approximately 83% seen only once; the top ten take around a sixth. Sample: blood. The receptors stem from a man aged 55-75 years in good health.

J is TRBJ1-3 and V is TRBV10-3; no clear D. Germline V gene sequence: CDR1 ENHRY, CDR2 SYGVKD. CDR3 length: 16 amino acids. The V end lost 3 bases, the J end lost 4 bases, and 16 bases lay between the germline ends. In DNA, the CDR3 is TGTGCCATCAGTGACAGCTCTAAGTCCTCCGGAAACACCATATATTTT. It is translated as CAISDSSKSSGNTIYF.

J is TRBJ2-7 and V is TRBV6-2 or TRBV6-3, with 12 bases that match TRBD2. Looked up from germline, CDR1 is MNHEY and CDR2 is SVGEGT. Unmatched junction bases numbered 8, after V lost 5 bases and J lost 6 bases. CDR3 length: 15 residues. The CDR3 DNA reads TGTGCCAGCAGTATTCCTACTAGCGGGAGGAGCGAGCAGTACTTC. Its translation is CASSIPTSGRSEQYF.

This chain links TRBV6-5 with TRBJ2-1, with TRBD2 identical over 8 bases. The CDR3 consists of 15 residues. Germline assignment: CDR1 MNHEY and CDR2 SVGAGI. The trim removed 2 bases at V and 8 bases at J, leaving 8 bases unmatched. Written as DNA, the CDR3 is TGTGCCAGCAGTTACGTGGCGGGAGGAAGGGATGAGCAGTTCTTC. Its protein is CASSYVAGGRDEQFF.

This clone was recorded a few times. This chain links TRBV7-3 with TRBJ2-3; 13 positions match TRBD2. CDR3 size: 16 residues. Trimming removed 5 bases from V and 4 bases from J; junction bases left unmatched: 6. Per germline, CDR1 SGHTA and CDR2 FQGTGA. In DNA form, the CDR3 reads TGTGCCAGCAGCCCTACCGGGACTAGCGGGGCAGATACGCAGTATTTT. This codes for CASSPTGTSGADTQYF.

V usage is TRBV6-6 and J usage is TRBJ1-2, with D maybe TRBD1 (5 bases). Germline CDR1 reads MNHNY; CDR2 reads SVGAGI (reference sequence). This CDR3 has 14 residues. Trimming left V 5 bases short and J 4 bases short, with 14 bases between. The CDR3 region is CASSGDRRAYGYTF. In nucleotides, the CDR3 is TGTGCCAGCAGTGGGGACCGACGGGCCTATGGCTACACCTTC.

V gene TRBV7-2 combines with J gene TRBJ2-7, with no clear D. CDR1 SGHTA and CDR2 FQGNSA come from the germline V gene. The V and J ends lost 5 bases and 4 bases respectively, with 12 bases between them. There are 13 residues in the CDR3. DNA for the CDR3: TGTGCCAGCAGCCCCCACTCGGTTTACGAGCAGTACTTC. Translation gives CASSPHSVYEQYF.

The chain has TRBV27 and TRBJ2-3; D possibly corresponds to TRBD2 (6 bases). Germline V gene lookup returns CDR1 MNHEY and CDR2 SMNVEV (reference sequence). Between the trimmed V and J ends, which lost 5 bases and 4 bases, there was a span of 13 bases. The CDR3 has 14 residues. The CDR3 reads CASSIPSEADTQYF. In DNA form, the CDR3 reads TGTGCCAGCAGTATTCCTAGCGAGGCAGATACGCAGTATTTT.

The chain recombines TRBV28 with TRBJ1-6, with TRBD1 matching 7 bases. V was clipped by 3 bases and J by 7 bases; unmatched bases: 6. CDR1 is MDHEN, CDR2 SYDVKM, per germline. There are 15 residues in the CDR3. The CDR3 protein is CASSFVQGGNSPLHF. CDR3 in DNA: TGTGCCAGCAGTTTTGTTCAGGGGGGCAATTCACCCCTCCACTTT.

Comment on this clone: Within the sample, other DNA sequences also encode this same CDR3. The chain links TRBV2 to TRBJ2-7, with 13 nucleotides matching TRBD2. The CDR3 contains 18 residues. The V gene's germline CDR1 is SNHLY and CDR2 FYNNEI. With V trimmed by 9 bases and J by 4 bases, 18 bases remained unmatched. In nucleotides, the CDR3 is TGTGCCAGTAGATACGGACTAGCGGGAGTTGGATCTAAGTACGAGCAGTACTTC. This translates into CASRYGLAGVGSKYEQYF.

CDR3 residues: CASNSAGASYEQYF. The CDR3 coding sequence is TGTGCCAGCAATTCAGCGGGAGCCTCCTACGAGCAGTACTTC. The chain combines TRBV6-5 with TRBJ2-7; TRBD2 matches 8 bases. CDR1 MNHEY and CDR2 SVGAGI come from the germline V gene. This CDR3 comprises 14 residues. V gave up 7 bases and J gave up 0 bases; unmatched junction bases: 5.

The chain employs TRBV18 and TRBJ1-5; 8 bases align to TRBD1. The J segment lost 6 bases and the V segment lost 4 bases, leaving 8 bases of the junction unmatched. Per germline, CDR1 KGHSH and CDR2 LQKENI. There are 15 residues in the CDR3. The CDR3 DNA reads as TGTGCCAGCTCACGATACTCAGGGGGCGGTCAGCCCCAGCATTTT. It codes for CASSRYSGGGQPQHF.

V is TRBV9 and J is TRBJ2-5, with TRBD1 as a possible D gene (8 bases). V was trimmed by 3 bases and J by 2 bases, leaving 20 bases between them. Germline V gene sequence: CDR1 SGDLS, CDR2 YYNGEE. The CDR3 consists of 17 residues. Here the CDR3 DNA reads TGTGCCAGCAGCGGGGGGGGTCCCCGGGACAGGCAAGAGACCCAGTACTTC. This sequence encodes CASSGGGPRDRQETQYF.

The chain recombines TRBV7-9 with TRBJ2-3, with 7 bases identical to TRBD2. The V gene's germline CDR1 is SEHNR and CDR2 FQNEAQ (reference sequence). There are 15 residues in the CDR3. Germline trimming cut 1 base from V and 3 bases from J; bases unmatched to any gene: 4. The CDR3 loop is CASSLVAGVTDTQYF. CDR3 bases: TGTGCCAGCAGCTTAGTCGCGGGAGTTACAGATACGCAGTATTTT.

The chain carries TRBV2 and TRBJ1-4, with TRBD1 identical over 11 bases. The CDR3 loop spans 18 amino acids. From germline, CDR1 is SNHLY and CDR2 FYNNEI. V lost 5 bases to trimming and J lost 0 bases; unmatched junction nucleotides: 8. The CDR3 region is CASSNRDRGDATNEKLFF. CDR3 nucleotides: TGTGCCAGCAGTAACCGGGACAGGGGGGATGCAACTAATGAAAAACTGTTTTTT.

DNA for the CDR3: TGTGCCAGCAGCCAAGATAGACTAGCGTCGCCCAAATACAATGAGCAGTTCTTC. Translating it yields CASSQDRLASPKYNEQFF. The V call is TRBV3-1 (or the pseudogene TRBV3-2), the J call TRBJ2-1, with 8 bases aligning to TRBD2. The V gene's germline CDR1 is LGHDT and CDR2 YNNKEL (reference sequence). Unmatched junction bases numbered 11, after V lost 0 bases and J lost 4 bases. The CDR3 spans 18 residues.

This chain's CDR3 is CASSPTGGANTGELFF. CDR3 coding DNA: TGTGCCAGCAGCCCTACCGGGGGGGCGAACACCGGGGAGCTGTTTTTT. The chain employs TRBV9 and TRBJ2-2; 8 bases fit TRBD2. Per germline, CDR1 SGDLS and CDR2 YYNGEE. CDR3 length: 16 residues. With 4 bases clipped from V and 0 bases from J, the junction kept 5 bases outside the gene matches.

This chain connects TRBV12-3 or TRBV12-4 to TRBJ1-2; no reliable D call. This CDR3 has 12 amino acids. Trimming shortened V by 5 bases and J by 4 bases, and 8 bases separated the two germline ends. Written as DNA, the CDR3 is TGTGCCAGCAGTACTGACTTCTATGGCTACACCTTC. It yields the protein CASSTDFYGYTF.

The chain employs TRBV2 and TRBJ2-5; perhaps TRBD1 as D (6 bases). In germline, CDR1 is SNHLY, CDR2 FYNNEI. Trimming cost V 6 bases and J 4 bases, with 18 bases left between them. The CDR3 is 15 residues long. CDR3 sequence: CASRAGQWERETQYF. CDR3 coding DNA: TGTGCCAGCAGAGCCGGACAGTGGGAGAGAGAGACCCAGTACTTC.

The chain combines TRBV10-1 with TRBJ1-2, with 9 bases matching TRBD1. The CDR3 is 15 residues long. V dropped 5 bases and J dropped 5; count of bases not matched to a gene: 9. The germline V gene has CDR1 WNHNN and CDR2 SYGVQD (reference sequence). This CDR3 is CASSLRDREKYGYTF. CDR3 DNA: TGCGCCAGCAGTCTCCGGGACAGGGAAAAATATGGCTACACCTTC.

This chain connects TRBV5-4 to TRBJ1-5; TRBD1 matches 7 bases. Germline V CDR1 and CDR2: SGHNT, YYREEE (reference sequence). Germline trimming cut 4 bases from V and 3 bases from J; bases unmatched to any gene: 7. The CDR3 covers 15 residues. This chain's CDR3 is CASSMGGQYNQPQHF. CDR3 bases: TGTGCCAGCAGCATGGGGGGACAGTACAATCAGCCCCAGCATTTT.

The chain links TRBV6-5 to TRBJ2-7, with a possible D match to TRBD2 (6 bases). The CDR3 is 14 residues long. Germline CDR1 and CDR2: MNHEY and SVGAGI. Trimming cost V 7 bases and J 2 bases, with 15 bases left between them. The CDR3 nucleotides are TGTGCCAGCACCGAGGGAGGATCTCCCTACGAGCAGTACTTC. It translates to CASTEGGSPYEQYF.

The rearrangement uses TRBV7-2 and TRBJ1-3; 8 bases map to TRBD1. The CDR3 consists of 16 residues. Germline V gives CDR1 SGHTA, CDR2 FQGNSA. V dropped 4 bases and J dropped 2; count of bases not matched to a gene: 7. CDR3 DNA: TGTGCCAGCAGCTCCTCTCAGGGGGCTGCTGGAAACACCATATATTTT. It yields the protein CASSSSQGAAGNTIYF.

The V and J genes are TRBV7-6 and TRBJ1-3; 7 nucleotides line up with TRBD1. The V gene end was trimmed by 1 base and the J gene end by 0 bases; junction bases not matched to a gene: 6. This CDR3 is built from 17 residues. Germline V gene data show CDR1 as SGHVS and CDR2 as FNYEAQ. CDR3 residues: CASSLDGTVSSGNTIYF. The CDR3 region has the DNA TGTGCCAGCAGCTTAGATGGGACAGTCAGCTCTGGAAACACCATATATTTT.

This clone was observed once. The chain links TRBV9 to TRBJ2-7, with unresolved D. Trimming cost V 4 bases and J 4 bases, with 12 bases left between them. Germline V lookup: CDR1 SGDLS, CDR2 YYNGEE. The CDR3 runs 13 residues. Written as DNA, the CDR3 is TGTGCCAGCAGCCCTTCCCCTAATTACGAGCAGTACTTC. Its protein is CASSPSPNYEQYF.

This chain connects TRBV27 to TRBJ1-5; 8 positions agree with TRBD1. This CDR3 has 17 amino acids. After removal of 2 bases from V and 4 bases from J, the junction contained 10 bases not matched to a gene. The germline CDR1 and CDR2 sequences are MNHEY and SMNVEV (reference sequence). CDR3 coding DNA: TGTGCCAGCAGTTTAACCCCTCGGACAGGGCGAAATCAGCCCCAGCATTTT. Translated, it gives CASSLTPRTGRNQPQHF.

This chain uses TRBV6-5 with TRBJ2-5, with D possibly being TRBD1 or TRBD2 (5 bases each). The germline CDR1 and CDR2 sequences are MNHEY and SVGAGI. The CDR3 has 12 amino acids. The V end was cut by 11 bases, the J end by 1 base, with 11 bases between. CDR3 in amino acids: CARGHRQETQYF. CDR3 bases: TGTGCCCGGGGCCACCGCCAAGAGACCCAGTACTTC.

J is TRBJ1-4 and V is TRBV9; 8 bases map to TRBD1. The germline CDR1 and CDR2 sequences are SGDLS and YYNGEE. V was pared by 0 bases and J by 5 bases, with 9 bases of the junction left unmatched. CDR3 length equals 17 residues. The CDR3 here is CASSVAQGGNRNEKLFF. The CDR3 DNA reads as TGTGCCAGCAGCGTAGCACAGGGGGGCAACCGAAATGAAAAACTGTTTTTT.